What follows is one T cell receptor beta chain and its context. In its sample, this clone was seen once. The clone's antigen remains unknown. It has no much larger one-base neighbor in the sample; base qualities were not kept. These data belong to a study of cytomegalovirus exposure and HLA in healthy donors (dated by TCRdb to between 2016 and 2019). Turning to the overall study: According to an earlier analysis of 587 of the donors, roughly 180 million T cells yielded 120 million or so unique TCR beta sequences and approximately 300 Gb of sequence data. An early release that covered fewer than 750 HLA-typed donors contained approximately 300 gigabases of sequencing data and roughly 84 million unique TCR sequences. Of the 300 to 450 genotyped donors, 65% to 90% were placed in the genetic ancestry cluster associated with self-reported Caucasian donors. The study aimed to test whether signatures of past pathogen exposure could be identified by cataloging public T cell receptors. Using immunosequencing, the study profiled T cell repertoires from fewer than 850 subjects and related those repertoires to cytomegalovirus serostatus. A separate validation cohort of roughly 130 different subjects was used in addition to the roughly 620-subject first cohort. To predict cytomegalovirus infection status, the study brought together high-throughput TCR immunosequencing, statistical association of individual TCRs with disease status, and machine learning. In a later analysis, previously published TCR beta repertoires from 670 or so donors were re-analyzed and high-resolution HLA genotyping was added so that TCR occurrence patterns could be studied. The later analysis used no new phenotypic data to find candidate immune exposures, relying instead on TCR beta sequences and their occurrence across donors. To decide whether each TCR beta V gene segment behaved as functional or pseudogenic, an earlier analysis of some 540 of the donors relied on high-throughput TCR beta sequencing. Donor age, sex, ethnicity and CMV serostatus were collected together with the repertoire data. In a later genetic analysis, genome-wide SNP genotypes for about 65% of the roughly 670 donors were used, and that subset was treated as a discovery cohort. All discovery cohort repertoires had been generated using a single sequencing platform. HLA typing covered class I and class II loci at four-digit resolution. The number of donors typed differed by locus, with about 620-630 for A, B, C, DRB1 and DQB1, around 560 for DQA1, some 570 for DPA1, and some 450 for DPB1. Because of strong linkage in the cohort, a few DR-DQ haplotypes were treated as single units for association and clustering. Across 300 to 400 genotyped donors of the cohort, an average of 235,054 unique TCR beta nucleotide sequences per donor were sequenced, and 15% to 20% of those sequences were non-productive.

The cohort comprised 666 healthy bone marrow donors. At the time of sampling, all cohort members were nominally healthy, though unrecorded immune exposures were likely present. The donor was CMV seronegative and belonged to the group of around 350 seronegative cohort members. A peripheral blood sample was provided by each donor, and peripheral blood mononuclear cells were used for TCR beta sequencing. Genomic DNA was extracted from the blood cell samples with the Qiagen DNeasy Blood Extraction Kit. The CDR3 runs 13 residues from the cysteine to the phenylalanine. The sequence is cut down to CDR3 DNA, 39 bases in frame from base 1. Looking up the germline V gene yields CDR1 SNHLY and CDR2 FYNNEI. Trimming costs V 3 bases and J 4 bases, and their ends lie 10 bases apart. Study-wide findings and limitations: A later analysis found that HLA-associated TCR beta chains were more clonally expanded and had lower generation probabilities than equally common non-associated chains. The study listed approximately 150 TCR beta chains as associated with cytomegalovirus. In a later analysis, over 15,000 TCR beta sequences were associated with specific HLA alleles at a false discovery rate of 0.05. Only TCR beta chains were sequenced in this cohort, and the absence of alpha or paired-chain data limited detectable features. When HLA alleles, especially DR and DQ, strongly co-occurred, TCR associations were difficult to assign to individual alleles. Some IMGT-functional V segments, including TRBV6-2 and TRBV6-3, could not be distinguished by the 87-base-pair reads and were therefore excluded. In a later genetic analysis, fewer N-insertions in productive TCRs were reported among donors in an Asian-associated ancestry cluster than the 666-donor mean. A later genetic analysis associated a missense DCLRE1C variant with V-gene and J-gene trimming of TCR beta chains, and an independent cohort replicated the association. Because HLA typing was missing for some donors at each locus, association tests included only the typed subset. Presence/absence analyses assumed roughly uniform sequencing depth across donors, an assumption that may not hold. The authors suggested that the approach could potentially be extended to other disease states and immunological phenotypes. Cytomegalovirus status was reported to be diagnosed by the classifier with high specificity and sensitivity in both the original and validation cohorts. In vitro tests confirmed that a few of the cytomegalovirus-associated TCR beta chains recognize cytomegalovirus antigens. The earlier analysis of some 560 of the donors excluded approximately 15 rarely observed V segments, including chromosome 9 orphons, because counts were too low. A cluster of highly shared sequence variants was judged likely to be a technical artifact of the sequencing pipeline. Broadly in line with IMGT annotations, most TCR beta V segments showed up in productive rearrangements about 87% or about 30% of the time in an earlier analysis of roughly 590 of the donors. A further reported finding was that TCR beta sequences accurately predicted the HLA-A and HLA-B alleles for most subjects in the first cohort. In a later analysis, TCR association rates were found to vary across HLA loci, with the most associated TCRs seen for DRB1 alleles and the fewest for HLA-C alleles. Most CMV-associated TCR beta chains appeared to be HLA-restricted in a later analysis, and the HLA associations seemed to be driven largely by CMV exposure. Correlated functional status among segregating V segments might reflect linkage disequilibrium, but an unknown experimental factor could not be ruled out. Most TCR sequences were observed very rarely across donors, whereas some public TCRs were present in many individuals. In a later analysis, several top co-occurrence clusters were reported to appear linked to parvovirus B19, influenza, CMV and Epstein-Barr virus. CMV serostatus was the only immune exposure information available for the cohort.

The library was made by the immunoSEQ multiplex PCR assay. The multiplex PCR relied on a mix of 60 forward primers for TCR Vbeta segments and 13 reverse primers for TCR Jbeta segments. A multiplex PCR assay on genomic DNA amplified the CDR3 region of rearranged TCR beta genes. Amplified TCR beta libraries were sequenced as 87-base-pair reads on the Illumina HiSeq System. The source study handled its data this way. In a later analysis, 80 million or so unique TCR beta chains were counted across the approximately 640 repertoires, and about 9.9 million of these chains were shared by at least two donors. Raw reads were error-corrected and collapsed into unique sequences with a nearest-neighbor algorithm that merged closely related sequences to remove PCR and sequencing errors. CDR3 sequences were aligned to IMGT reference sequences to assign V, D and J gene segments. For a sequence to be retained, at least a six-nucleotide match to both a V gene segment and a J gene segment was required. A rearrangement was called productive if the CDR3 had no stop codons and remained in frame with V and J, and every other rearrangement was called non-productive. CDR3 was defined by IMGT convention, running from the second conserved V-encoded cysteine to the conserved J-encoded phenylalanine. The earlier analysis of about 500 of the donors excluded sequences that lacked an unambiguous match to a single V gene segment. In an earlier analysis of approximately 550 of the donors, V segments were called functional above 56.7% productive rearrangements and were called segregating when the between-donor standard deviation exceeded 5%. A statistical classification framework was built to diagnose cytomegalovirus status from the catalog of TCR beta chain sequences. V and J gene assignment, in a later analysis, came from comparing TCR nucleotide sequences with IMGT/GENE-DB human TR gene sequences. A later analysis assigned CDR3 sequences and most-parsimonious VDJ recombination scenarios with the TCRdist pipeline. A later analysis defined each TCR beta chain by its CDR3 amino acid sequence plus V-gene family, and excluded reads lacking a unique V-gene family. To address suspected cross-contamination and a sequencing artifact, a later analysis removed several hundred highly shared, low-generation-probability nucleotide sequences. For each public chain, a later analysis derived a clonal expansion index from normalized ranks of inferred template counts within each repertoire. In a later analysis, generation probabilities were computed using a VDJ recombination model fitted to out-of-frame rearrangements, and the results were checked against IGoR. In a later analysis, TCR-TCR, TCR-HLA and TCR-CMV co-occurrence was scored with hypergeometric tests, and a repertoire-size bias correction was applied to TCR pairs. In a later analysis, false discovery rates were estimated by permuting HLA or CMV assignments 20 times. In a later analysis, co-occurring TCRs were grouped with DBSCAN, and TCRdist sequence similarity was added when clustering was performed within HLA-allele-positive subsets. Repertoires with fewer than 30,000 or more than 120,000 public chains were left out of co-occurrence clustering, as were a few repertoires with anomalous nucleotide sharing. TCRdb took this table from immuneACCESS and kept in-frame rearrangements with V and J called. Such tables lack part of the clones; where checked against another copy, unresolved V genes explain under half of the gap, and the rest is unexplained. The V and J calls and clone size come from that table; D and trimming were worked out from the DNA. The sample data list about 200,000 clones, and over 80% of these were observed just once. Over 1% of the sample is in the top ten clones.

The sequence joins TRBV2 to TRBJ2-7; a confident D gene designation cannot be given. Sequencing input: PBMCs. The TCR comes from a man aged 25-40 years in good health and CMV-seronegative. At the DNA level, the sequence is TGTGCCAGCAGTGAGGGCCCGCAGTACGAGCAGTACTTC. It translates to CASSEGPQYEQYF.